A selection of T cell receptor beta chains follows, all from one sample in a study of Ad26.COV2.S vaccination and SARS-CoV-2 variants. The assay was immunoSEQ multiplex PCR, and TCRdb's table has in-frame clones only and misses some. The sample carries about 440,000 clones, 90% recorded once. This specimen was peripheral blood, taken in a trial of Ad26.COV2.S vaccine versus placebo. These receptor sequences come from a person aged 18-60 years who received the Ad26.COV2.S COVID-19 vaccine or a placebo. Both conserved end residues are part of each CDR3. A D gene is named only where the DNA matches it firmly. Only part of the rows carry a size: once, few, many, or a class if the clone is expanded.

v_call,clone_size,d_call,j_call,cdr3_nt,cdr3_aa
TRBV5-5,-,TRBD2,TRBJ2-1,TGTGCCAGCAGCTCGCGGGAGGACTCCTACAATGAGCAGTTCTTC,CASSSREDSYNEQFF
TRBV6-4,-,-,TRBJ2-3,TGTGCCAGCAGTGACTCACCGGGACTGCCCACAGATACGCAGTATTTT,CASSDSPGLPTDTQYF
TRBV27,-,TRBD2,TRBJ2-1,TGTGCCAGCAGTTTAGGCACTAGCGGGGAATACAATGAGCAGTTCTTC,CASSLGTSGEYNEQFF
TRBV29-1,-,TRBD1,TRBJ2-1,TGCAGCGTGGCCGGGACAGGGCATAATGAGCAGTTCTTC,CSVAGTGHNEQFF
TRBV27,-,-,TRBJ1-5,TGTGCCAGCAGTCCGTCCAGTTATCAGCCCCAGCATTTT,CASSPSSYQPQHF
TRBV28,-,TRBD2,TRBJ2-3,TGTGCCAGCAGTGGTAGCGGGAGTGGGGCAGATACGCAGTATTTT,CASSGSGSGADTQYF
TRBV6-6,-,TRBD1,TRBJ2-7,TGTGCCAGCAGGCCCGACAGGGGGGGAGGGTACGAGCAGTACTTC,CASRPDRGGGYEQYF
TRBV7-9,-,-,TRBJ2-1,TGTGCCAGCAGCTTGGTGGCAGACAATGAGCAGTTCTTC,CASSLVADNEQFF
TRBV7-2,-,-,TRBJ2-7,TGTGCCAGCAGCTCGCGGAGGAGCTCCTACGAGCAGTACTTC,CASSSRRSSYEQYF
TRBV7-9,few,TRBD1,TRBJ1-6,TGTGCCAGCAGCTTAGCGGGACAGTATAATTCACCCCTCCACTTT,CASSLAGQYNSPLHF
TRBV24-1,-,-,TRBJ1-4,TGTGCCACCAGTGCCTCGGACGGAGACAATGAAAAACTGTTTTTT,CATSASDGDNEKLFF
TRBV30,-,-,TRBJ1-4,TGTGCCTGGGACGGCGGTTGGGGGGCCGAAAAACTGTTTTTT,CAWDGGWGAEKLFF
TRBV6-2/TRBV6-3,-,-,TRBJ2-1,TGTGCCAGCAGCCAGACAGTGTACAATGAGCAGTTCTTC,CASSQTVYNEQFF
TRBV6-5,-,-,TRBJ1-1,TGTGCCAGCAGTCAGAACAAGGGGTGGACTGAAGCTTTCTTT,CASSQNKGWTEAFF
TRBV28,-,TRBD1,TRBJ1-5,TGTGCCAGCAGTTGGGACAGGGGGCGGTTTTACAGTAATCAGCCCCAGCATTTT,CASSWDRGRFYSNQPQHF
TRBV19,once,TRBD2,TRBJ2-2,TGTGCCAGTACCCCAGCCCATTGGACTAGCGGGAGGTACACCGGGGAGCTGTTTTTT,CASTPAHWTSGRYTGELFF
TRBV5-4,-,TRBD2,TRBJ2-7,TGTGCCAGCAGCTCCCTTGGGTGGACCGGGACTAGCGGGAGCCACGAGCAGTACTTC,CASSSLGWTGTSGSHEQYF
TRBV18,once,TRBD2,TRBJ2-1,TGTGCCAGCTCACCGCGGACTAGCGGGACCTACAATGAGCAGTTCTTC,CASSPRTSGTYNEQFF
TRBV2,-,TRBD1,TRBJ1-1,TGTGCCAGCAGCTCGCAGGGGGCGCAGGTCACTGAAGCTTTCTTT,CASSSQGAQVTEAFF
TRBV18,-,-,TRBJ2-7,TGTGCCAGCTCACCAGCTTCGGATGGCGAGCAGTACTTC,CASSPASDGEQYF
TRBV5-1,-,TRBD1,TRBJ2-7,TGCGCCAGCAGCTTGGGTTTCGGACAGGCCTACGAGCAGTACTTC,CASSLGFGQAYEQYF
TRBV10-3,-,-,TRBJ2-7,TGTGCCATCACGAGGGACTCGAGCTACGAGCAGTACTTC,CAITRDSSYEQYF
TRBV6-5,-,TRBD1,TRBJ2-7,TGTGCCAGCAGTTATGGGACAGGACACTACGAGCAGTACTTC,CASSYGTGHYEQYF
TRBV9,-,TRBD2,TRBJ2-7,TGTGCCACTGGGAGGCGGGAGGAGATCTACGAGCAGTACTTC,CATGRREEIYEQYF
TRBV24-1,-,TRBD2,TRBJ2-3,TGTGCCACCAGTGACCGGACTAGCGGTAGCACAGATACGCAGTATTTT,CATSDRTSGSTDTQYF
TRBV7-8,-,TRBD1,TRBJ2-5,TGTGCCAGCAGCTTAAGGACAGGGGTGAAAGAGACCCAGTACTTC,CASSLRTGVKETQYF
TRBV9,-,-,TRBJ2-4,TGTGCCAGCAGCGTAGGACAGCAAAAAAACATTCAGTACTTC,CASSVGQQKNIQYF
TRBV6-6,-,-,TRBJ1-3,TGTGCCAGCAGTTACTCGACCGGGGGTGGAAACACCATATATTTT,CASSYSTGGGNTIYF
TRBV4-1,-,TRBD1,TRBJ1-1,TGCGCCAGCAGACGGGACAGGGGGACCGAAGCTTTCTTT,CASRRDRGTEAFF
TRBV28,-,TRBD1,TRBJ2-7,TGTGCCAGCAGTTTTGACAGGGCCGTGTACGAGCAGTACTTC,CASSFDRAVYEQYF
TRBV9,-,-,TRBJ1-6,TGTGCCAGCAGCGTAGAGGGCAGGCAAAATTCACCCCTCCACTTT,CASSVEGRQNSPLHF
TRBV7-9,-,-,TRBJ2-7,TGTGCCAGCAGCTTAGCGCAGGGAATGTTAAGCCACGAGCAGTACTTC,CASSLAQGMLSHEQYF
TRBV11-2,-,TRBD2,TRBJ2-1,TGTGCCAGCAGCCCCCTGTGGGGGGGTCAAGGTGAGCAGTTCTTC,CASSPLWGGQGEQFF